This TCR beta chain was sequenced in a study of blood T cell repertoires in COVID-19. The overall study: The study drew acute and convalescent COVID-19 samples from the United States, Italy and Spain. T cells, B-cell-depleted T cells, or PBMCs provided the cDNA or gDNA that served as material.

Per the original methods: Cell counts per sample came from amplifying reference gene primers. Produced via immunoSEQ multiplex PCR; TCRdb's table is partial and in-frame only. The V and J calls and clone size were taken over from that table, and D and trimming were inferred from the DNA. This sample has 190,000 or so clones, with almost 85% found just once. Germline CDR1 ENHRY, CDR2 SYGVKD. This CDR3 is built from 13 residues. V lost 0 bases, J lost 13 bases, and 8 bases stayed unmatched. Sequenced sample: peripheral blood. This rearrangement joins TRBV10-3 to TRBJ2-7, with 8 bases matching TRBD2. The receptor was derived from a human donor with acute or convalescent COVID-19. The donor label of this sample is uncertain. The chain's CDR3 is CAISESRTSLFYF. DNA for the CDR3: TGTGCCATCAGTGAGTCGCGGACTAGCCTGTTCTACTTC.